The 19 T cell receptor beta chains reported below all come from one sample, sequenced in a study of T cell responses to AZD1222 COVID-19 vaccine. Generated by immunoSEQ multiplex PCR, the TCRdb table keeps only in-frame clones and is missing some. Counted here are 150,000 to 200,000 clones, about 91% occurring once; the ten biggest clones make up 4% to 5.5%. Sequencing was performed on peripheral blood, taken on day 0 of MenACWY control vaccination. These receptors originate from an adult in good health.

This sequence joins TRBV24-1 and TRBJ2-5, with D possibly TRBD2 on 6 matching bases. This CDR3 has 13 amino acids. CDR1 KGHDR and CDR2 SFDVKD come from the germline V gene. V shed 5 bases and J shed 1 base, with 7 bases lying between them. In DNA form, the CDR3 reads TGTGCCACCAGTGGGGACTTCCAAGAGACCCAGTACTTC. Translation: CATSGDFQETQYF.

The rearrangement links TRBV18 to TRBJ1-6; 10 bases line up with TRBD1. CDR3 length equals 14 residues. V lost 2 bases, J lost 12 bases, and 4 bases stayed unmatched. Germline assignment: CDR1 KGHSH and CDR2 LQKENI. Written as DNA, the CDR3 is TGTGCCAGCTCACCAGGGGACAGGGGACAACCCCTCCACTTT. It is translated as CASSPGDRGQPLHF.

This clone was seen only once. The chain couples TRBV15 to TRBJ1-3; 8 positions match TRBD1. J lost 0 bases, V lost 0 bases, and 4 bases had no gene match. Germline loops: CDR1 LNHNV, CDR2 YYDKDF (reference sequence). This CDR3 region has 17 residues. As DNA, the CDR3 is TGTGCCACCAGCAGAGACGGGACAGGAGCCTCTGGAAACACCATATATTTT. This gives the protein CATSRDGTGASGNTIYF.

The rearrangement links TRBV5-5 to TRBJ1-4; D gene ambiguous. Trimming removed 6 bases from V and 0 bases from J, with 15 bases in between. CDR1 and CDR2 (germline): SGHKS, YYEKEE (reference sequence). This CDR3 has 16 amino acids. CDR3 DNA: TGTGCCAGCACCCTAACGGGATTTGCAACTAATGAAAAACTGTTTTTT. Translation gives CASTLTGFATNEKLFF.

J is TRBJ2-7 and V is TRBV5-5; TRBD1 might be the D (6 bases). Trimming stripped 1 base from V and 5 bases from J, with 13 bases between. CDR1 is SGHKS and CDR2 is YYEKEE in the germline V gene (reference sequence). This CDR3 is 14 amino acids long. CDR3 nucleotides: TGTGCCAGCAGCTTGAGTGTGGGGGCGGACGAGCAGTACTTC. Amino acid sequence: CASSLSVGADEQYF.

The sample holds one count of this clone. V usage is TRBV18 and J usage is TRBJ2-7, with TRBD1 identical over 8 bases. This CDR3 spans 11 amino acids. V lost 6 bases to trimming and J lost 9 bases; unmatched junction nucleotides: 4. In germline, CDR1 is KGHSH, CDR2 LQKENI. The CDR3 here is CASSPDRGQYF. CDR3 sequence (DNA): TGTGCCAGCTCTCCCGACAGGGGGCAGTACTTC.

The rearrangement links TRBV29-1 to TRBJ1-1; unclear D gene. The V gene lost 7 bases and the J gene lost 3 bases, with 15 bases spanning the gap. CDR1 is SQVTM and CDR2 is ANQGSEA in the germline V gene. The CDR3 totals 13 residues. CDR3 bases: TGCAGCGCCATACCCACGCGGGACACTGAAGCTTTCTTT. The encoded protein is CSAIPTRDTEAFF.

V is TRBV24-1 and J is TRBJ2-2; 9 bases fit TRBD1. This CDR3 comprises 17 residues. Germline V gives CDR1 KGHDR, CDR2 SFDVKD. V lost 4 bases, J lost 1 base, and 6 bases stayed unmatched. The CDR3: CATSDDPGQGNTGELFF. In nucleotides, the CDR3 is TGTGCCACCAGTGACGACCCGGGACAGGGGAACACCGGGGAGCTGTTTTTT.

The chain joins TRBV5-1 to TRBJ1-2; D may be TRBD1 (6 bases). There are 14 residues in the CDR3. Germline assignment: CDR1 SGHRS and CDR2 YFSETQ. The V end was cut by 3 bases, the J end by 6 bases, with 15 bases between. The CDR3 bases are TGCGCCAGCAGCTCCGGACAGATCTCCCATGGCTACACCTTC. Translating it yields CASSSGQISHGYTF. Looking up the rest from reference TRBV5-1 and TRBJ1-2 gives the full variable domain: KAGVTQTPRYLIKTRGQQVTLSCSPISGHRSVSWYQQTPGQGLQFLFEYFSETQRNKGNFPGRFSGRQFSNSRSEMNVSTLELGDSALYLCASSSGQISHGYTFGSGTRLTVV.

This chain connects TRBV10-2 to TRBJ2-3; 8 bases agree with TRBD1. The V gene end was trimmed by 7 bases and the J gene end by 0 bases; junction bases not matched to a gene: 9. Germline CDR1 reads WSHSY; CDR2 reads SAAADI. This CDR3 has 16 residues. CDR3 region: CASIDRGSASTDTQYF. DNA for the CDR3: TGCGCCAGCATAGACAGGGGTTCTGCTAGCACAGATACGCAGTATTTT.

The genes are TRBV14 and TRBJ1-6; 10 bases line up with TRBD1. The J segment lost 8 bases and the V segment lost 3 bases, leaving 4 bases of the junction unmatched. Germline loops: CDR1 SGHDN, CDR2 FVKESK. This CDR3 is 15 amino acids long. CDR3 region: CASSHSGTGDSPLHF. The CDR3 bases are TGTGCCAGCAGCCATTCCGGGACAGGGGATTCACCCCTCCACTTT.

The rearrangement uses TRBV7-8 and TRBJ1-1, with TRBD1 matching 9 bases. The CDR3 extends over 17 amino acids. Germline V CDR1 and CDR2: SGHVS, FQNEAQ. The V segment lost 1 base and the J segment 0 bases; nucleotides outside the gene matches: 6. In DNA form, the CDR3 reads TGTGCCAGCAGCTTAGGGACAGGGGTAGGGGTGAACACTGAAGCTTTCTTT. Protein: CASSLGTGVGVNTEAFF.

V is TRBV3-1 (or the pseudogene TRBV3-2) and J is TRBJ2-7; no clear D gene. The CDR3 consists of 14 residues. With 0 bases removed from V and 2 bases from J, the gap between germline ends came to 8 bases. Germline CDR1 reads LGHDT; CDR2 reads YNNKEL (reference sequence). CDR3 sequence (DNA): TGTGCCAGCAGCCAAGATGTGGCTGCCTACGAGCAGTACTTC. As protein: CASSQDVAAYEQYF.

This chain connects TRBV3-1 (or the pseudogene TRBV3-2) to TRBJ1-4, with D unclear. Germline V CDR1 and CDR2: LGHDT, YNNKEL (reference sequence). There are 12 residues in the CDR3. V lost 0 bases to trimming and J lost 6 bases, with 2 bases between them. The CDR3 nucleotides are TGTGCCAGCAGCCAAGAGGATGAAAAACTGTTTTTT. Its translation: CASSQEDEKLFF.

This clone was found a few times. The genes are TRBV29-1 and TRBJ1-1; D remains unclear. The ends were cut back, 7 bases at V and 0 bases at J, with 3 bases in the middle. In germline, CDR1 is SQVTM, CDR2 ANQGSEA. This CDR3 has 10 amino acids. The CDR3 here is CSGMNTEAFF. The CDR3 DNA sequence: TGCAGCGGAATGAACACTGAAGCTTTCTTT. Full variable domain (remainder filled in from reference TRBV29-1 and TRBJ1-1): SAVISQKPSRDICQRGTSLTIQCQVDSQVTMMFWYRQQPGQSLTLIATANQGSEATYESGFVIDKFPISRPNLTFSTLTVSNMSPEDSSIYLCSGMNTEAFFGQGTRLTVV.

Only a few counts were recorded for this clone. CDR3 amino acids: CASATWMTKGREDTQYF. The DNA of the CDR3 is TGTGCCTCAGCCACTTGGATGACTAAAGGGCGGGAAGATACGCAGTATTTT. The chain joins TRBV30 to TRBJ2-3, with D possibly being TRBD2 (6 bases). The germline V gene has CDR1 GTSNPN and CDR2 SVGIG (reference sequence). V gave up 7 bases and J gave up 5 bases, with 28 bases separating them. This CDR3 is 17 amino acids long.

The chain couples TRBV27 to TRBJ1-6; D is perhaps TRBD1 (6 bases). V lost 0 bases, J lost 7 bases, and 16 bases lay in between. The germline CDR1 and CDR2 sequences are MNHEY and SMNVEV (reference sequence). The CDR3 consists of 17 residues. Written as DNA, the CDR3 is TGTGCCAGCAGTTTATCGTCCGGAGGTCAGGGGAATTCACCCCTCCACTTT. Residues: CASSLSSGGQGNSPLHF.

The CDR3 is CASSPLSQEGYGYTF. CDR3 coding DNA: TGTGCCAGCTCACCATTAAGCCAGGAGGGCTATGGCTACACCTTC. This rearrangement joins TRBV18 to TRBJ1-2; D gene uncertain. There are 15 residues in the CDR3. Trimming took 2 bases from V and 4 from J, leaving 14 bases between them. Germline V gives CDR1 KGHSH, CDR2 LQKENI.

This clone was detected once. V gene TRBV18 combines with J gene TRBJ1-5; D remains unclear. CDR3 length: 15 residues. The germline CDR1 and CDR2 sequences are KGHSH and LQKENI. V gave up 3 bases and J gave up 8 bases, with 17 bases separating them. The CDR3: CASSPAVAGSEPQHF. In DNA, the CDR3 is TGTGCCAGCTCACCCGCGGTTGCCGGCTCGGAGCCCCAGCATTTT.